This T cell receptor (beta chain) is drawn from a study of radiation and T cells in renal cell carcinoma. The overall study: Nephrectomy followed 15 Gy stereotactic body radiation by 4 weeks.

As for this clone: As yet, its antigen is unknown.

The data were produced by immunoSEQ multiplex PCR, yet TCRdb's version contains in-frame clones alone and is incomplete. The sample contains around 60,000 clones, about 80% of which appear only once. CDR3 length: 13 residues. Germline CDR1 MNHNS, CDR2 SASEGT. Notes on the study in general: From baseline, blood top tumor clonotypes peaked at 2 weeks post-radiation. Baseline intratumoral clonotype presence is unknown without pretreatment biopsies.

The time point: blood 2 weeks post-SBRT. Treatment specified: 15 Gy SBRT to primary tumor, nephrectomy 4 weeks later. The chain is built from TRBV6-1 and TRBJ1-1, with D possibly TRBD1 on 5 matching bases. The clonotype was recovered from a man aged 55-75 years with renal cell carcinoma. The source was blood, collected from a patient whose treatment included radiotherapy and nephrectomy. CDR3 protein: CATGLDFWGEAFF. The CDR3 nucleotides read TGTGCAACAGGACTCGACTTTTGGGGTGAAGCTTTCTTT.